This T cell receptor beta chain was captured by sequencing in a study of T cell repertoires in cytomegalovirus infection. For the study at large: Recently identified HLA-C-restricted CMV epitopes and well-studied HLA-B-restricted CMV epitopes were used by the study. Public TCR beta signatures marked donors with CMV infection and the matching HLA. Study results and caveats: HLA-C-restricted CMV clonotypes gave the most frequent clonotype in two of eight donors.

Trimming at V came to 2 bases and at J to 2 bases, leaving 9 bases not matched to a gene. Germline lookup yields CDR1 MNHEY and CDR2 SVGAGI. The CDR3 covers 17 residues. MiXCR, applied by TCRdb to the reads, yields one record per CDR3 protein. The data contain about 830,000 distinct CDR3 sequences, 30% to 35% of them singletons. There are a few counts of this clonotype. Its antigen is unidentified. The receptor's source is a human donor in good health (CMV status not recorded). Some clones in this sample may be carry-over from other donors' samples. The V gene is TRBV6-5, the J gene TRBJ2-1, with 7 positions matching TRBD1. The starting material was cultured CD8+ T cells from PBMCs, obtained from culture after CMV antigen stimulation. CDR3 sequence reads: CASSYLGVTGAYNEQFF. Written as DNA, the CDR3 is TGTGCCAGCAGTTACCTGGGTGTAACAGGGGCCTACAATGAGCAGTTCTTC.